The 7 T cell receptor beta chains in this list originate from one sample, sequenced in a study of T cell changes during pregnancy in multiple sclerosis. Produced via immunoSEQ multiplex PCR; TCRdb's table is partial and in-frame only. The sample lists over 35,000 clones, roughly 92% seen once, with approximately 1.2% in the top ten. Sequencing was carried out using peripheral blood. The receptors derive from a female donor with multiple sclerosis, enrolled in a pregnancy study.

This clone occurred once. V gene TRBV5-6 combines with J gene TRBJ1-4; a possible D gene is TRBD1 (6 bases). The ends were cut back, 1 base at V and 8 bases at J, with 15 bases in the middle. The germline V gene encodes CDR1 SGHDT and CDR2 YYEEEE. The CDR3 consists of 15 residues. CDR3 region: CASSLFRGSGEKLFF. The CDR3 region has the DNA TGTGCCAGCAGCTTGTTCAGGGGCTCAGGAGAAAAACTGTTTTTT.

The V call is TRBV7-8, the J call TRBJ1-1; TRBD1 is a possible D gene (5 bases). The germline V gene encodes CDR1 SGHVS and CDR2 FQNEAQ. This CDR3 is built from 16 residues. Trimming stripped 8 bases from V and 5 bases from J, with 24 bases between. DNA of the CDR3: TGTGCCAGCTCAGCCCTCGGGGGAGGTGGGGGGACTGAAGCTTTCTTT. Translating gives CASSALGGGGGTEAFF.

Here the CDR3 reads CASSQVSGVNTEAFF. In nucleotides, the CDR3 is TGTGCCAGCAGCCAAGTTTCTGGGGTGAACACTGAAGCTTTCTTT. The genes are TRBV14 and TRBJ1-1; D not resolved. The V gene's germline CDR1 is SGHDN and CDR2 FVKESK. With 1 base removed from V and 0 bases from J, the gap between germline ends came to 9 bases. The CDR3 is made up of 15 amino acids.

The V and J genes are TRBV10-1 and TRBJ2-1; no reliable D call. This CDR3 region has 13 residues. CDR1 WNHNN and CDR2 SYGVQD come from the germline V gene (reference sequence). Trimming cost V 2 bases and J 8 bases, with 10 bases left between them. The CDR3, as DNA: TGCGCCAGCAGTGAGCGAAATGGCCATGAGCAGTTCTTC. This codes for CASSERNGHEQFF.

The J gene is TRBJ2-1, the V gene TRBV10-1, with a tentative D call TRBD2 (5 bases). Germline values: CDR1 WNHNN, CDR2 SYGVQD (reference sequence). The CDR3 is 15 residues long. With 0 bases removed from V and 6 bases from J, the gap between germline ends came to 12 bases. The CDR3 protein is CASSESWASSNEQFF. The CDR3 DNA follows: TGCGCCAGCAGTGAGTCTTGGGCTAGCAGCAATGAGCAGTTCTTC.

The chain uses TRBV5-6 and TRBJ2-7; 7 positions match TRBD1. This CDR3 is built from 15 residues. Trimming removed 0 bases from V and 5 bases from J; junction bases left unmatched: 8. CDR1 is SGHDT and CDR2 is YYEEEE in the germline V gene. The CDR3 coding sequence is TGTGCCAGCAGCTTGGCAGGGGGAAGAAGGAACGAGCAGTACTTC. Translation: CASSLAGGRRNEQYF.

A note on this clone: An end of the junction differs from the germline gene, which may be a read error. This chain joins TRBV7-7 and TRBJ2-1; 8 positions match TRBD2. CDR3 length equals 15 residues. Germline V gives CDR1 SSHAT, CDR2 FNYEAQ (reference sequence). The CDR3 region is CASSRSGSEYNEQFF. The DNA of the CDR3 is TGTGCTAGCAGCCGAAGCGGGAGTGAATACAATGAGCAGTTCTTC.